This TCR beta chain was identified in a study of blood T cells in healthy people across ages. Findings of the study overall: Naive T cell percentage showed a strong correlation with the diversity of TCR beta.

Germline loops: CDR1 KGHDR, CDR2 SFDVKD. The CDR3 spans 13 residues. Alongside a J-beta primer mix, a sample-barcoded 5' primer served in a second PCR lasting about 7 to 11 cycles. A single record per CDR3 protein comes from TCRdb applying MiXCR to the 5' RACE reads. Among more than 700,000 distinct CDR3 sequences, roughly 50% were seen once, and the ten largest hold approximately 40%. Worth noting for this clonotype: Antigen: not known.

Material for sequencing was blood. This sequence joins TRBV24-1 and TRBJ2-4; TRBD2 is a possible D gene (5 bases). The end of the DNA fits TRBJ2-5 better, so the J call may be wrong. The clonotype comes from an elderly man in good health. CDR3 loop: CATSDGGQETQYF. The CDR3 nucleotides are TGTGCCACCAGTGATGGAGGCCAAGAGACCCAGTACTTC.